These 30 T cell receptor beta chains were all obtained from the same sample, sequenced in a study of T cell responses to AZD1222 COVID-19 vaccine. Method: immunoSEQ multiplex PCR; TCRdb's copy keeps in-frame clones and lacks some. The table records approximately 120,000 clones, 88% of them present only once. Sequenced material: peripheral blood, taken on day 0 of AZD1222 vaccination. The receptors stem from an adult in good health.

V usage is TRBV5-4 and J usage is TRBJ1-2; tentative D call: TRBD1 (5 bases). CDR3 length equals 13 residues. Trimming left V 0 bases short and J 6 bases short, with 9 bases between. Germline V gene data show CDR1 as SGHNT and CDR2 as YYREEE (reference sequence). The CDR3 protein is CASSLEGRDGYTF. CDR3 nucleotides: TGTGCCAGCAGCTTGGAGGGACGCGATGGCTACACCTTC. Full variable domain (missing parts from reference TRBV5-4 and TRBJ1-2): ETGVTQSPTHLIKTRGQQVTLRCSSQSGHNTVSWYQQALGQGPQFIFQYYREEENGRGNFPPRFSGLQFPNYSSELNVNALELDDSALYLCASSLEGRDGYTFGSGTRLTVV.

The V gene is TRBV28, the J gene TRBJ2-4, with D maybe TRBD2 (5 bases). Trimming took off 5 bases at V and 0 bases at J, with 11 bases between the two ends. CDR3 length: 15 amino acids. Germline loops: CDR1 MDHEN, CDR2 SYDVKM. The chain's CDR3 is CASSPRAQAKNIQYF. CDR3 sequence (DNA): TGTGCCAGCAGTCCGCGGGCCCAAGCCAAAAACATTCAGTACTTC.

This clone showed up just a few times. This rearrangement joins TRBV10-3 to TRBJ1-1, with 9 positions matching TRBD1. Germline V gene data show CDR1 as ENHRY and CDR2 as SYGVKD. The CDR3 totals 14 residues. V lost 6 bases, J lost 0 bases, and 2 bases stayed unmatched. CDR3 in amino acids: CAIRDRGMNTEAFF. CDR3 sequence (DNA): TGTGCCATCAGGGACAGGGGAATGAACACTGAAGCTTTCTTT.

This clone was counted only a few times. The rearrangement joins TRBV9 to TRBJ2-7, with a weak D call TRBD2 (6 bases). The CDR3 totals 15 residues. Germline lookup yields CDR1 SGDLS and CDR2 YYNGEE. V lost 0 bases and J lost 1, with 11 bases in between. The CDR3 is CASSVESGRSYEQYF. The DNA for the CDR3 is TGTGCCAGCAGCGTAGAGTCAGGGAGGTCCTACGAGCAGTACTTC.

The chain joins TRBV18 to TRBJ1-4, with D possibly matching TRBD1 (5 bases). CDR1 and CDR2 (germline): KGHSH, LQKENI. The CDR3 loop spans 14 amino acids. V lost 3 bases, J lost 7 bases, and 12 bases lay in between. This CDR3 is CASSPGEGAEKLFF. The CDR3 coding sequence is TGTGCCAGCTCACCGGGGGAGGGAGCTGAAAAACTGTTTTTT.

The chain employs TRBV5-1 and TRBJ1-1; D is unclear. V gave up 0 bases and J gave up 8 bases, with 14 bases separating them. Germline-derived CDR1 and CDR2 are SGHRS and YFSETQ. The CDR3 spans 14 residues. For the CDR3, the DNA is TGCGCCAGCAGCTTGGGGGTAGGGCTAACCGAAGCTTTCTTT. This sequence encodes CASSLGVGLTEAFF.

This chain uses TRBV7-3 with TRBJ2-2; no reliable D call. The V end was cut by 3 bases, the J end by 2 bases, with 7 bases between. Germline V lookup: CDR1 SGHTA, CDR2 FQGTGA. This CDR3 is 14 amino acids long. CDR3 sequence: CASSLVANTGELFF. The CDR3 coding sequence is TGTGCCAGCAGCTTGGTAGCAAACACCGGGGAGCTGTTTTTT.

The chain combines TRBV3-1 (or the pseudogene TRBV3-2) with TRBJ1-2, with D possibly being TRBD1 (6 bases). The CDR3 runs 16 residues. Germline V gene lookup returns CDR1 LGHDT and CDR2 YNNKEL (reference sequence). V was cut by 1 base and J by 7 bases, with 19 bases left in between. The CDR3 nucleotides are TGTGCCAGCAGCCAAGTCATCGGGACAAATTATGGTGGCTACACCTTC. This codes for CASSQVIGTNYGGYTF.

The chain recombines TRBV28 with TRBJ2-7; no clear D. Trimming shortened V by 4 bases and J by 7 bases, and 17 bases separated the two germline ends. Germline lookup yields CDR1 MDHEN and CDR2 SYDVKM. The CDR3 loop spans 14 amino acids. Here the CDR3 DNA reads TGTGCCAGCAGTTCCCAGGCCCAGGTAAGGGAGCAGTACTTC. Translating gives CASSSQAQVREQYF.

The chain's CDR3 is CASREQGALGYTF. The CDR3 region has the DNA TGTGCCAGCAGGGAGCAGGGGGCGCTTGGCTACACCTTC. The chain links TRBV28 to TRBJ1-2, with 8 bases lining up with TRBD1. The V segment lost 6 bases and the J segment 7 bases; nucleotides outside the gene matches: 7. The CDR3 covers 13 residues. Germline CDR1 MDHEN, CDR2 SYDVKM.

The CDR3 DNA reads TGTGCCAGCAGCTCGACAGGGAACGACTATGGCTACACCTTC. This encodes CASSSTGNDYGYTF. The chain links TRBV7-2 to TRBJ1-2; 7 nucleotides agree with TRBD1. The length of the CDR3 is 14 residues. Trimming took 4 bases from V and 3 from J; bases not matched to a gene: 5. The germline gives CDR1 SGHTA, CDR2 FQGNSA.

V is TRBV3-1 (or the pseudogene TRBV3-2) and J is TRBJ1-6, with D unclear. The CDR3 contains 15 residues. Germline-derived CDR1 and CDR2 are LGHDT and YNNKEL (reference sequence). The V end was cut by 2 bases, the J end by 0 bases, with 5 bases between. This CDR3 reads CASSQRSSYNSPLHF. For the CDR3, the DNA is TGTGCCAGCAGCCAAAGGAGCTCCTATAATTCACCCCTCCACTTT.

V gene TRBV28 combines with J gene TRBJ1-2; D not certain. Germline assignment: CDR1 MDHEN and CDR2 SYDVKM. The CDR3 length is 12 residues. V dropped 1 base and J dropped 4 bases, with 4 bases sitting between them. The CDR3 DNA follows: TGTGCCAGCAGTTTATCCATCTATGGCTACACCTTC. Translation: CASSLSIYGYTF.

This clone was found a few times. The V gene is TRBV7-9, the J gene TRBJ1-3; D is unclear. The CDR3 runs 11 residues. V was trimmed by 2 bases and J by 8 bases, leaving 4 bases between them. Germline lookup yields CDR1 SEHNR and CDR2 FQNEAQ (reference sequence). This chain's CDR3 is CASSLRDTIYF. The CDR3 DNA is TGTGCCAGCAGCTTACGGGACACCATATATTTT. Together with reference TRBV7-9 and TRBJ1-3, the CDR3 gives the full variable domain: DTGVSQNPRHKITKRGQNVTFRCDPISEHNRLYWYRQTLGQGPEFLTYFQNEAQLEKSRLLSDRFSAERPKGSFSTLEIQRTEQGDSAMYLCASSLRDTIYFGEGSWLTVV.

CDR3 nucleotide sequence: TGTGCCAGCAGCGTAGGGCCCCTTATGTCCGAAAAACTGTTTTTT. It is translated as CASSVGPLMSEKLFF. The rearrangement joins TRBV9 to TRBJ1-4, with D uncertain. Trimming shortened V by 0 bases and J by 8 bases, and 14 bases separated the two germline ends. Germline V gene sequence: CDR1 SGDLS, CDR2 YYNGEE. The CDR3 length is 15 residues.

J is TRBJ1-2 and V is TRBV10-3; TRBD1 matches 7 bases. The CDR3 spans 13 residues. With 2 bases clipped from V and 6 bases from J, the junction kept 3 bases outside the gene matches. Germline CDR1 is ENHRY and CDR2 is SYGVKD. The CDR3: CAISETDRDGYTF. CDR3 bases: TGTGCCATCAGTGAGACCGACAGGGATGGCTACACCTTC.

The CDR3 coding sequence is TGTGCCAGCAGCCACCGGCAGACTAACTATGGCTACACCTTC. This sequence encodes CASSHRQTNYGYTF. The chain uses TRBV3-1 (or the pseudogene TRBV3-2) and TRBJ1-2; D remains unclear. V was shortened by 3 bases and J by 0 bases, with 8 bases between the two germline ends. CDR3 length equals 14 residues. The germline CDR1 and CDR2 sequences are LGHDT and YNNKEL (reference sequence).

The chain carries TRBV11-3 and TRBJ2-2; 8 nucleotides match TRBD2. V lost 4 bases and J lost 6; bases outside the gene matches: 10. Germline lookup yields CDR1 SGHNT and CDR2 YENEEA. There are 16 residues in the CDR3. CDR3 residues: CASSSFRGGPAGELFF. The CDR3 nucleotides read TGTGCCAGCAGCTCCTTCCGGGGGGGCCCGGCCGGGGAGCTGTTTTTT. The whole variable domain, remainder taken from reference TRBV11-3 and TRBJ2-2, is EAGVVQSPRYKIIEKKQPVAFWCNPISGHNTLYWYLQNLGQGPELLIRYENEEAVDDSQLPKDRFSAERLKGVDSTLKIQPAELGDSAVYLCASSSFRGGPAGELFFGEGSRLTVL.

The genes are TRBV29-1 and TRBJ2-3; 9 nucleotides line up with TRBD1. The junction had 5 bases not matched to a gene; V was cut back by 4 bases and J by 3 bases. This CDR3 spans 14 amino acids. Per germline, CDR1 SQVTM and CDR2 ANQGSEA. As DNA, the CDR3 is TGCAGCGTTGGTAGACAGGGGGGGACAGATACGCAGTATTTT. Protein product: CSVGRQGGTDTQYF.

The CDR3 DNA follows: TGTGCCAGCAGCCAAGGCGGACATCAGCCCCAGCATTTT. It codes for CASSQGGHQPQHF. The V and J genes are TRBV14 and TRBJ1-5, with unresolved D. Germline lookup yields CDR1 SGHDN and CDR2 FVKESK. Trimming stripped 1 base from V and 5 bases from J, with 6 bases between. This CDR3 is built from 13 residues.

The genes are TRBV28 and TRBJ1-2; TRBD1 matches 11 bases. Germline lookup yields CDR1 MDHEN and CDR2 SYDVKM. V shed 2 bases and J 6 bases; nucleotides not matched to a gene: 5. The CDR3 is 15 amino acids. CDR3 loop: CASSLGGGQGDGYTF. The CDR3 DNA reads as TGTGCCAGCAGTTTAGGCGGGGGACAGGGGGATGGCTACACCTTC.

This chain links TRBV28 with TRBJ2-1, with D perhaps TRBD2 (7 bases). The CDR3 is 15 residues long. CDR1 is MDHEN and CDR2 is SYDVKM in the germline V gene. V was pared by 6 bases and J by 7 bases, with 19 bases between. CDR3 DNA sequence: TGTGCCAGCAGGGGGGCAGAGGGGGGGAAGAATGAGCAGTTCTTC. Protein: CASRGAEGGKNEQFF.

The genes are TRBV7-9 and TRBJ2-2; tentatively, D is TRBD1 (6 bases). Germline lookup yields CDR1 SEHNR and CDR2 FQNEAQ (reference sequence). V gave up 10 bases and J gave up 6 bases, with 12 bases separating them. This CDR3 contains 12 residues. The CDR3 DNA reads as TGTGCCACAAAACAGGGTCCCGGGGAGCTGTTTTTT. Translation: CATKQGPGELFF.

The V and J genes are TRBV6-2 or TRBV6-3 and TRBJ2-2; TRBD2 aligns across 7 bases. V lost 1 base and J lost 4; bases outside the gene matches: 6. Germline assignment: CDR1 MNHEY and CDR2 SVGEGT. The CDR3 is 16 amino acids. CDR3: CASSYFSGVVTGELFF. Here the CDR3 DNA reads TGTGCCAGCAGTTACTTCAGCGGGGTGGTCACCGGGGAGCTGTTTTTT.

The chain recombines TRBV7-6 with TRBJ2-7; possible D gene TRBD1, 5 bases. The CDR3 consists of 16 residues. The germline CDR1 and CDR2 sequences are SGHVS and FNYEAQ. Trimming removed 5 bases at V and 0 bases at J, with 17 bases between. The CDR3 nucleotides read TGTGCCAGCAGCCAAGCGTTCACAGGTAGCTCCTACGAGCAGTACTTC. Protein: CASSQAFTGSSYEQYF.

V gene TRBV5-1 combines with J gene TRBJ2-2; 7 bases are a match to TRBD1. J gave up 6 bases and V 6 bases, and 20 bases lay outside the gene matches. Germline CDR1 and CDR2: SGHRS and YFSETQ. This CDR3 has 18 residues. The CDR3 protein is CASNTYSGAGGDSGELFF. In nucleotides, the CDR3 is TGCGCCAGCAACACCTACAGTGGGGCAGGGGGTGATTCCGGGGAGCTGTTTTTT.

V gene TRBV6-5 combines with J gene TRBJ2-7; weak D call: TRBD1 (6 bases). With 5 bases removed from V and 1 base from J, the gap between germline ends came to 15 bases. The CDR3 consists of 15 residues. The germline V gene encodes CDR1 MNHEY and CDR2 SVGAGI. The CDR3 reads CASSKGDTSSYEQYF. CDR3 nucleotides: TGTGCCAGCAGTAAGGGGGACACCAGTTCCTACGAGCAGTACTTC.

J is TRBJ2-5 and V is TRBV11-3; D may match TRBD1 or TRBD2 (5 bases each). Trimming left V 4 bases short and J 6 bases short, with 12 bases between. The CDR3 spans 13 residues. Germline CDR1 SGHNT, CDR2 YENEEA. The CDR3 nucleotides read TGTGCCAGCAGCTCCCCAGGGAGAAAGACCCAGTACTTC. Protein product: CASSSPGRKTQYF.

This chain connects TRBV19 to TRBJ1-6; D not resolved. The germline V gene has CDR1 LNHDA and CDR2 SQIVND (reference sequence). The CDR3 is 15 residues long. V lost 4 bases, J lost 15 bases, and 22 bases lay in between. CDR3 coding DNA: TGTGCCAGTAGTAACTCCCCCCCACGGATGGGTCTCCTCCACTTT. The encoded protein is CASSNSPPRMGLLHF.

The V gene is TRBV25-1, the J gene TRBJ1-5; D unclear. The CDR3 totals 14 residues. CDR1 is MGHDK and CDR2 is SYGVNS in the germline V gene. Trimming removed 3 bases from V and 3 bases from J, with 9 bases in between. In DNA form, the CDR3 reads TGTGCCAGCAGTGAGCGGACGGACAATCAGCCCCAGCATTTT. This codes for CASSERTDNQPQHF.